These 29 T cell receptor beta chains were all obtained from the same sample, sequenced in a study of T-cell reconstitution after alpha-beta-depleted transplantation in children. Preparation of the TCRbeta library involved a method that used unique molecular identifiers. MiXCR, run by TCRdb on the PCR reads, gives a single entry per CDR3 protein. The table shows about 200,000 distinct CDR3 sequences, with approximately 19% occurring only once. Sequencing was performed on PBMCs, mostly from graft donor cells, taken 360 days after TCRalphabeta/CD19-depleted stem cell transplant. The receptors shown here come from a male patient aged 2-15 years who had a stem cell transplant for acute lymphoblastic leukemia, so the T cells may come from the graft donor.

This chain connects TRBV7-9 to TRBJ2-6, with D hard to call. The CDR3 totals 15 residues. The germline CDR1 and CDR2 sequences are SEHNR and FQNEAQ (reference sequence). V was shortened by 7 bases and J by 2 bases, with 12 bases between the two germline ends. Here the CDR3 reads CASTNSQPGANVLTF. The CDR3 coding sequence is TGTGCCAGCACTAATTCTCAGCCTGGGGCCAACGTCCTGACTTTC.

The chain employs TRBV12-3 or TRBV12-4 and TRBJ1-4, with D perhaps TRBD1 (6 bases). The length of the CDR3 is 14 residues. The V end lost 6 bases, the J end lost 7 bases, and 15 bases lay between the germline ends. CDR3 sequence reads: CASSQNRVGEKLFF. The CDR3 bases are TGTGCCAGCAGCCAAAACAGGGTTGGTGAAAAACTGTTTTTT.

J is TRBJ1-5 and V is TRBV28; TRBD1 agrees at 12 bases. The germline CDR1 and CDR2 sequences are MDHEN and SYDVKM. V gave up 6 bases and J gave up 4 bases; unmatched junction bases: 13. This CDR3 comprises 18 residues. In DNA, the CDR3 is TGTGCCAGCAGCCCACACCGGGGACAGGGGGCAGTAAATCAGCCCCAGCATTTT. This sequence encodes CASSPHRGQGAVNQPQHF. The variable domain in full, with the rest retrieved from reference TRBV28 and TRBJ1-5, is DVKVTQSSRYLVKRTGEKVFLECVQDMDHENMFWYRQDPGLGLRLIYFSYDVKMKEKGDIPEGYSVSREKKERFSLILESASTNQTSMYLCASSPHRGQGAVNQPQHFGDGTRLSIL.

This clonotype has at least ten counts. The J gene is TRBJ2-1, the V gene TRBV5-1; maybe TRBD2 (6 bases). The germline V gene has CDR1 SGHRS and CDR2 YFSETQ. V shed 2 bases and J shed 7 bases, with 16 bases lying between them. The CDR3 is made up of 15 amino acids. The CDR3 loop reads CASSLSGRPRNEQFF. The CDR3 DNA sequence: TGCGCCAGCAGCTTAAGCGGGCGCCCTAGAAATGAGCAGTTCTTC.

Ten or more counts support this clonotype. The rearrangement uses TRBV29-1 and TRBJ2-3; D may correspond to TRBD1 or TRBD2 (5 bases each). V was clipped by 6 bases and J by 6 bases, with 10 bases between them. Germline V gives CDR1 SQVTM, CDR2 ANQGSEA. The CDR3 consists of 11 residues. In DNA, the CDR3 is TGCAGCGTCTCGGGGCGGGATACGCAGTATTTT. The encoded protein is CSVSGRDTQYF.

A note on this clonotype: One base away lies a much larger clone, so this may be a sequencing read error. Because it lacks the conserved phenylalanine or tryptophan at the end, this CDR3 is likely a read error. This chain joins TRBV12-3 or TRBV12-4 and TRBJ2-3, with 7 bases that match TRBD2. J lost 1 base, V lost 6 bases, and 13 bases had no gene match. The CDR3 has 17 amino acids. The CDR3 bases are TGTGCCAGCAGCACTCACTCTTGGACTAGACGCACAGATACGCAGTATTTG. Translating gives CASSTHSWTRRTDTQYL.

CDR3 loop: CATSTGVYNQPQHF. Written as DNA, the CDR3 is TGTGCCACCTCGACAGGGGTTTACAATCAGCCCCAGCATTTT. The chain recombines TRBV5-8 with TRBJ1-5; the match to TRBD1 covers 8 bases. The trim removed 9 bases at V and 3 bases at J, leaving 8 bases unmatched. CDR3 length: 14 residues. The germline V gene has CDR1 SGHTS and CDR2 YDEGEE.

This chain uses TRBV12-3 or TRBV12-4 with TRBJ2-3; 7 positions agree with TRBD1. V trimming: 5 bases; J trimming: 7 bases; junction bases outside the gene matches: 15. The CDR3 contains 16 residues. This chain's CDR3 is CASSPQGGSSTNTQYF. Written as DNA, the CDR3 is TGTGCCAGCAGTCCCCAAGGGGGCTCATCAACAAATACGCAGTATTTT.

This clonotype was seen at least ten times. The chain is built from TRBV6-1 and TRBJ1-4; D gene ambiguous. The CDR3 totals 15 residues. V dropped 5 bases and J dropped 8 bases, with 18 bases sitting between them. Germline values: CDR1 MNHNS, CDR2 SASEGT. The CDR3 spells CASSPTREREEKLFF. The DNA of the CDR3 is TGTGCCAGCAGTCCAACCCGGGAACGAGAGGAAAAACTGTTTTTT.

This clonotype was picked up a small number of times. V gene TRBV28 combines with J gene TRBJ2-5; 10 nucleotides line up with TRBD1. V shed 4 bases and J 7 bases; nucleotides not matched to a gene: 9. This CDR3 is 15 amino acids long. The V gene's germline CDR1 is MDHEN and CDR2 SYDVKM. CDR3 loop: CASSWLTGGAGTQYF. The CDR3 DNA reads TGTGCCAGCAGTTGGTTGACAGGGGGCGCGGGGACCCAGTACTTC.

The chain employs TRBV20-1 and TRBJ1-2; no reliable D call. The V gene lost 5 bases and the J gene lost 3 bases, with 13 bases spanning the gap. The germline CDR1 and CDR2 sequences are DFQATT and SNEGSKA (reference sequence). The CDR3 has 13 amino acids. CDR3 loop: CSAFLSWDYGYTF. CDR3 DNA sequence: TGCAGTGCTTTTTTGAGTTGGGACTATGGCTACACCTTC.

The chain has TRBV3-1 and TRBJ2-1; 9 bases are shared with TRBD1. The V segment lost 1 base and the J segment 8 bases; nucleotides outside the gene matches: 3. Germline V gene lookup returns CDR1 LGHDT and CDR2 YNNKEL (reference sequence). The CDR3 has 14 residues. CDR3 nucleotides: TGTGCCAGCAGCCAAGTCACAGGGGGCCATGAGCAGTTCTTC. Amino acid sequence: CASSQVTGGHEQFF.

This clonotype was detected only a few times. The J gene is TRBJ2-5, the V gene TRBV7-2; D call uncertain. Germline V gene sequence: CDR1 SGHTA, CDR2 FQGNSA. V shed 5 bases and J shed 0 bases, with 13 bases lying between them. The CDR3 runs to 15 residues. CDR3 sequence reads: CASSTIYGYQETQYF. The CDR3 DNA reads as TGTGCCAGCAGCACCATCTACGGGTACCAAGAGACCCAGTACTTC.

This sequence joins TRBV2 and TRBJ1-4; D is unclear. V was shortened by 7 bases and J by 8 bases, with 14 bases between the two germline ends. Germline V gene lookup returns CDR1 SNHLY and CDR2 FYNNEI. The CDR3 has 13 residues. CDR3 region: CASNRKQSEKLFF. CDR3 nucleotide sequence: TGTGCCAGCAACAGAAAACAGAGCGAAAAACTGTTTTTT.

This chain links TRBV7-2 with TRBJ2-3; D gene unclear. The V and J ends lost 0 bases and 0 bases respectively, with 7 bases between them. Germline V CDR1 and CDR2: SGHTA, FQGNSA. The CDR3 runs 15 residues. Here the CDR3 reads CASSLAGESTDTQYF. The CDR3 DNA reads TGTGCCAGCAGCTTAGCGGGCGAAAGCACAGATACGCAGTATTTT.

The rearrangement uses TRBV11-2 and TRBJ1-1; D may be TRBD1 (6 bases). With 5 bases removed from V and 0 bases from J, the gap between germline ends came to 25 bases. The CDR3 runs to 19 residues. Germline-derived CDR1 and CDR2 are SGHAT and FQNNGV. CDR3 in DNA: TGTGCCAGCAGCCGAGGCGGGTATTGGACAGCCGTTCTGAACACTGAAGCTTTCTTT. The encoded protein is CASSRGGYWTAVLNTEAFF.

The chain couples TRBV7-8 to TRBJ1-3; the D gene is possibly TRBD1 (5 bases). CDR3 length equals 15 residues. Germline V gives CDR1 SGHVS, CDR2 FQNEAQ. Between the trimmed V and J ends, which lost 4 bases and 6 bases, there was a span of 16 bases. The CDR3 is CASSSQTGLPNTIYF. Written as DNA, the CDR3 is TGTGCCAGCAGCTCGCAAACAGGTCTCCCAAACACCATATATTTT.

The chain uses TRBV7-9 and TRBJ1-4, with D possibly matching TRBD1 (5 bases). The CDR3 is made up of 16 amino acids. V was pared by 1 base and J by 2 bases, with 11 bases between. The germline CDR1 and CDR2 sequences are SEHNR and FQNEAQ (reference sequence). The CDR3 is CASSLVTVGTNEKLFF. The DNA for the CDR3 is TGTGCCAGCAGCTTAGTGACAGTTGGGACTAATGAAAAACTGTTTTTT.

The chain employs TRBV3-1 and TRBJ2-2, with 10 bases aligning to TRBD2. Germline-derived CDR1 and CDR2 are LGHDT and YNNKEL (reference sequence). After removal of 10 bases from V and 5 bases from J, the junction contained 19 bases not matched to a gene. The CDR3 is made up of 18 amino acids. Here the CDR3 reads CAICALRGLAGVTGELFF. The CDR3 DNA sequence: TGTGCCATCTGTGCGTTACGGGGCCTAGCGGGGGTTACCGGGGAGCTGTTTTTT.

This clonotype was detected a few times. The chain links TRBV7-2 to TRBJ2-1; the match to TRBD2 covers 9 bases. The CDR3 covers 17 residues. V lost 1 base and J lost 8; bases outside the gene matches: 12. CDR1 and CDR2 from the germline V gene are SGHTA and FQGNSA. The CDR3 loop is CASSLGRPGLASDEQFF. The CDR3, as DNA: TGTGCCAGCAGCTTAGGTCGGCCGGGACTAGCAAGCGATGAGCAGTTCTTC.

For this clonotype: This may arise from a read error, as a much more abundant clone is one base away. The chain combines TRBV7-2 with TRBJ2-2; TRBD1 matches 8 bases. The germline V gene has CDR1 SGHTA and CDR2 FQGNSA. V trimming: 5 bases; J trimming: 5 bases; junction bases outside the gene matches: 7. This CDR3 spans 15 amino acids. This chain's CDR3 is CASSPRQGWTGELFF. In DNA form, the CDR3 reads TGTGCCAGCAGCCCTCGACAGGGGTGGACCGGGGAGCTGTTTTTT.

In this sample, this clonotype turned up many times. V gene TRBV19 combines with J gene TRBJ2-2; TRBD1 agrees at 8 bases. The germline gives CDR1 LNHDA, CDR2 SQIVND (reference sequence). Germline trimming cut 5 bases from V and 2 bases from J; bases unmatched to any gene: 10. CDR3 length equals 17 residues. The CDR3, as DNA: TGTGCCAGTAGTTACGGACAGGGCAAAGGTAACACCGGGGAGCTGTTTTTT. The encoded protein is CASSYGQGKGNTGELFF.

This clonotype was observed many times. This rearrangement joins TRBV20-1 to TRBJ2-2; D is possibly TRBD1 (6 bases). Germline loops: CDR1 DFQATT, CDR2 SNEGSKA (reference sequence). V lost 2 bases and J lost 5, with 15 bases in between. The length of the CDR3 is 15 residues. This CDR3 is CSARSQGQGTGELFF. CDR3 DNA: TGCAGTGCTAGATCCCAGGGGCAAGGTACCGGGGAGCTGTTTTTT.

V and J are TRBV7-2 and TRBJ2-2, with D unresolved. Germline V gene sequence: CDR1 SGHTA, CDR2 FQGNSA. The CDR3 has 15 residues. The V end was cut by 4 bases, the J end by 4 bases, with 13 bases between. CDR3 sequence reads: CASSSFVSLTGELFF. For the CDR3, the DNA is TGTGCCAGCAGCTCTTTCGTTAGTCTCACCGGGGAGCTGTTTTTT.

J is TRBJ2-1 and V is TRBV25-1, with a weak D call TRBD2 (6 bases). Germline values: CDR1 MGHDK, CDR2 SYGVNS. The CDR3 runs to 16 residues. V was trimmed by 6 bases and J by 1 base, leaving 16 bases between them. The CDR3 nucleotides are TGTGCCAGCAGGGACCCCGGGGGAGGTTCCTACAATGAGCAGTTCTTC. This translates into CASRDPGGGSYNEQFF.

This chain connects TRBV2 to TRBJ2-1; 10 bases map to TRBD2. V was pared by 8 bases and J by 4 bases, with 2 bases of the junction left unmatched. The CDR3 runs 13 residues. Germline V gives CDR1 SNHLY, CDR2 FYNNEI. CDR3 DNA: TGTGCCAGCCTAGCGGGGGTTTACAATGAGCAGTTCTTC. It specifies CASLAGVYNEQFF.

The chain is built from TRBV7-2 and TRBJ1-6; no clear D gene. Germline values: CDR1 SGHTA, CDR2 FQGNSA. The length of the CDR3 is 16 residues. With 5 bases removed from V and 0 bases from J, the gap between germline ends came to 11 bases. The CDR3 DNA reads TGTGCCAGCAGCCCGGGATGGAGCTCCTATAATTCACCCCTCCACTTT. This codes for CASSPGWSSYNSPLHF. Supplemented by reference TRBV7-2 and TRBJ1-6, the full variable domain reads GAGVSQSPSNKVTEKGKDVELRCDPISGHTALYWYRQSLGQGLEFLIYFQGNSAPDKSGLPSDRFSAERTGGSVSTLTIQRTQQEDSAVYLCASSPGWSSYNSPLHFGNGTRLTVT.

The chain links TRBV20-1 to TRBJ1-1; no reliable D call. This CDR3 region has 17 residues. Per germline, CDR1 DFQATT and CDR2 SNEGSKA (reference sequence). The CDR3 sequence: CSVSNPRISLMNTEAFF. DNA for the CDR3: TGCAGCGTCTCCAACCCCAGGATTTCTCTGATGAACACTGAAGCTTTCTTT.

This clonotype appeared a few times. The chain employs TRBV3-1 and TRBJ2-1; D possibly corresponds to TRBD1 (6 bases). Germline V gene sequence: CDR1 LGHDT, CDR2 YNNKEL (reference sequence). The CDR3 is 16 residues long. The V end was cut by 2 bases, the J end by 0 bases, with 11 bases between. As DNA, the CDR3 is TGTGCCAGCAGCCAATGGCAGGGGATCTCCTACAATGAGCAGTTCTTC. Its protein is CASSQWQGISYNEQFF.